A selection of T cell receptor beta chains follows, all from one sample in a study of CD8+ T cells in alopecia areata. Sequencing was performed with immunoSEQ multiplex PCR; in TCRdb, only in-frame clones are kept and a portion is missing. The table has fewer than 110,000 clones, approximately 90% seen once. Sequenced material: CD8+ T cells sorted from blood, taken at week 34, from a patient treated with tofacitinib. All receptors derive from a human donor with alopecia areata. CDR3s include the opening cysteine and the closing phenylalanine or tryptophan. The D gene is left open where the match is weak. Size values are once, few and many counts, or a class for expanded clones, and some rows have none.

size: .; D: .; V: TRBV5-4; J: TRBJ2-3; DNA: TGTGCCAGCAGCTTGGTTGCAGATACGCAGTATTTT; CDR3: CASSLVADTQYF
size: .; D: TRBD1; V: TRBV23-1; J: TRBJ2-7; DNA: TGCGCCAGCAGTCACCCCACACGAACTAGATCGACCGGGACAGGGCTCTCCTACGAGCAGTACTTC; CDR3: CASSHPTRTRSTGTGLSYEQYF
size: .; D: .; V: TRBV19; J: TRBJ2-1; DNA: TGTGCCAGTAGTCCAACCAGGGATGAGCAGTTCTTC; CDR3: CASSPTRDEQFF
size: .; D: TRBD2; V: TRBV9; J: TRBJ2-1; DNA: TGTGCCAGCAGCTCAAGACTAGCGGACTCCTACAATGAGCAGTTCTTC; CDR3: CASSSRLADSYNEQFF
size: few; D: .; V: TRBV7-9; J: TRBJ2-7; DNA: TGTGCCAGCACCCTCGACGACTCCTACGAGCAGTACTTC; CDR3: CASTLDDSYEQYF
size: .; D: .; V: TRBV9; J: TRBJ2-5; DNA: TGTGCCAGCAGCGTGTCGGCATCCCAGGGGACCCAGTACTTC; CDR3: CASSVSASQGTQYF
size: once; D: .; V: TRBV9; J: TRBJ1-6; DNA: TGTGCCAGCAGCGTAGTGGCAGGCGGGAATTCACCCCTCCACTTT; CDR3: CASSVVAGGNSPLHF
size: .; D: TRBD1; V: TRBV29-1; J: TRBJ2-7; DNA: TGCAGCGTTGAGGGACAGGTACCCTACGAGCAGTACTTC; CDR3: CSVEGQVPYEQYF
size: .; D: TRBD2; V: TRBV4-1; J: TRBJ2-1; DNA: TGCGCCAGCAGCCAAGTTTCTCTAGCGGGATACAATGAGCAGTTCTTC; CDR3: CASSQVSLAGYNEQFF
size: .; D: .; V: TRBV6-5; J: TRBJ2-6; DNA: TGTGCCAGCAGTGACCAACCTGGGGCCAACGTCCTGACTTTC; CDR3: CASSDQPGANVLTF
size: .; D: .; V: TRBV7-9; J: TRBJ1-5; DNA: TGTGCCAGCAGCTTAGCGGGAAATAAGGATCAGCCCCAGCATTTT; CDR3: CASSLAGNKDQPQHF
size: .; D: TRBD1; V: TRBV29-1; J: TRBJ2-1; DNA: TGCAGCGTTGGGCGGACAGGGGGATACAATGAGCAGTTCTTC; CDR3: CSVGRTGGYNEQFF
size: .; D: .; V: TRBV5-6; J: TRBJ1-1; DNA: TGTGCCAGCAGCTCCACAGTGAACACTGAAGCTTTCTTT; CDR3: CASSSTVNTEAFF
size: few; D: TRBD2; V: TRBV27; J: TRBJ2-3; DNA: TGTGCCAGCAAGGATATAAAGCGGGGGGTCACAGATACGCAGTATTTT; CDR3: CASKDIKRGVTDTQYF
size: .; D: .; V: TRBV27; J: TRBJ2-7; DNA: TGTGCCAGCAGGCTAGACAGCTCCTACGAGCAGTACTTC; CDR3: CASRLDSSYEQYF
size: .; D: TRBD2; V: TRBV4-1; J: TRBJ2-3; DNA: TGCGCCAGCAGCCACTTCCAGACTAGCGGGGGATCAGATACGCAGTATTTT; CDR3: CASSHFQTSGGSDTQYF
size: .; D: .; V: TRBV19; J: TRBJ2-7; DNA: TGTGCCAGTAGTATAGGGGCAGTAACCTACGAGCAGTACTTC; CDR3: CASSIGAVTYEQYF
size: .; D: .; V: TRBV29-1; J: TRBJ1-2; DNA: TGCAGTGTCCAGGGCAGTAACTATGGCTACACCTTC; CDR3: CSVQGSNYGYTF
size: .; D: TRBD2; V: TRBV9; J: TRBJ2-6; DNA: TGTGCCAGCAGCGTCTTTAGCGGGATAAACTCTGGGGCCAACGTCCTGACTTTC; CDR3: CASSVFSGINSGANVLTF
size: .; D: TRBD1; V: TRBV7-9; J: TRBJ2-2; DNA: TGTGCCAGCAGCTCTGACAGGGCCGGGGAGCTGTTTTTT; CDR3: CASSSDRAGELFF
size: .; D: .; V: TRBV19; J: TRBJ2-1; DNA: TGTGCCACATTGGACATTCAAAATTACAATGAGCAGTTCTTC; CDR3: CATLDIQNYNEQFF
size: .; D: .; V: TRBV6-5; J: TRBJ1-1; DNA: TGTGCCAGCAGTTTCTCCTCGGTGGATACTGAAGCTTTCTTT; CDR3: CASSFSSVDTEAFF
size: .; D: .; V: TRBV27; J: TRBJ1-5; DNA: TGTGCCAGCAGTTTGGCAGGCCCAAGTCAGCCCCAGCATTTT; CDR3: CASSLAGPSQPQHF
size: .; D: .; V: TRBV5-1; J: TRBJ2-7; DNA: TGCGCCAGCAGCAGAGGGGAGAGCTCCTACGAGCAGTACTTC; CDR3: CASSRGESSYEQYF
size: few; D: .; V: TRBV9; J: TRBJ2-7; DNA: TGTGCCAGCAGCGTAGAGACGGCCTCCTACGAGCAGTACTTC; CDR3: CASSVETASYEQYF
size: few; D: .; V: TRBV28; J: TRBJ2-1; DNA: TGTGCCAGCAGTTTACGTTCCAGTATGTCCTACAATGAGCAGTTCTTC; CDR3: CASSLRSSMSYNEQFF
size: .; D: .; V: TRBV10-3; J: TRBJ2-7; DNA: TGTGCCACCGGACAGAATACCTACGAGCAGTACTTC; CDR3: CATGQNTYEQYF
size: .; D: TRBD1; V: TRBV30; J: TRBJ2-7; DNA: TGTGCCTGGAGACCAACAGGGGGCGATCTCCCGACGGGCTCCTACGAGCAGTACTTC; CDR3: CAWRPTGGDLPTGSYEQYF
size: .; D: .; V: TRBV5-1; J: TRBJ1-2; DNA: TGCGCCAGCAGCTTGGAATTTTCGGGGCATGGCTACACCTTC; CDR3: CASSLEFSGHGYTF
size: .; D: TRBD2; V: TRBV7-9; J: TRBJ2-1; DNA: TGTGCCAGCACTCGGACTAGCTCGTACAATGAGCAGTTCTTC; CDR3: CASTRTSSYNEQFF
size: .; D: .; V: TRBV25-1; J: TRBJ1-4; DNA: TGTGCCAGCAGTGAAAGAAGGGCCGGGGAGGAAAAACTGTTTTTT; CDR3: CASSERRAGEEKLFF
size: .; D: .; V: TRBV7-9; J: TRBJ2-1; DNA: TGTGCCAGCAGCGGACCCGACAGTCAGGTCTTCTACAATGAGCAGTTCTTC; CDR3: CASSGPDSQVFYNEQFF
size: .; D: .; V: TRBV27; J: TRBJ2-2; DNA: TGTGCCAGCAGCTCCTTAGGCACCGGGGAGCTGTTTTTT; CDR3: CASSSLGTGELFF
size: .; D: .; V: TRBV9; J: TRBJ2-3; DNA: TGTGCCAGCAGCGTAGATGGCCGAACTACAGATACGCAGTATTTT; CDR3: CASSVDGRTTDTQYF
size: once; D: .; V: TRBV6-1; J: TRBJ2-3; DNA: TGTGCCAGCAGCGACGGGACTAGCACAGATACGCAGTATTTT; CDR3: CASSDGTSTDTQYF
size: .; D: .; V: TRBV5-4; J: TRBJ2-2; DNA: TGTGCCAGCAGCTCCCTGTACGGGCGCGGCACCGGGGAGCTGTTTTTT; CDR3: CASSSLYGRGTGELFF
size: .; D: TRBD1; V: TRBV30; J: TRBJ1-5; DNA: TGTGCCTGGAGTCCCCGAACTACTAGACAGGGGAGTCAGCCCCAGCATTTT; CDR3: CAWSPRTTRQGSQPQHF
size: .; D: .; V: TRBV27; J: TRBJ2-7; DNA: TGTGCCAGCAGCTCATTCGGAGGGGAGCCCGAGCAGTACTTC; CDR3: CASSSFGGEPEQYF
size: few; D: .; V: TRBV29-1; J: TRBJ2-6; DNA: TGCAGCGTTGAGAGGGTCTTGGGGGCCAACGTCCTGACTTTC; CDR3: CSVERVLGANVLTF
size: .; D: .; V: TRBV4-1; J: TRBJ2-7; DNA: TGCGCCAGCAGCCCGGGAGTCACCTACGAGCAGTACTTC; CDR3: CASSPGVTYEQYF
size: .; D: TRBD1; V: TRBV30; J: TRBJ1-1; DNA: TGTGCCTGGAGTCTCACGCAGGGGGCGTCTGAAGCTTTCTTT; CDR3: CAWSLTQGASEAFF